The clone carrying this TCR beta chain was picked up one time. Self-reported history from a screening survey and questionnaire set each donor's cohort. This record comes from a study of blood T cell repertoires in COVID-19. Study information: The cDNA or gDNA used as material had been derived from T cells, B-cell-depleted T cells, or PBMCs.

Generated by immunoSEQ multiplex PCR, the TCRdb table keeps only in-frame clones and is missing some. The table has about 64,000 clones, 70% to 90% seen once. The CDR3 spans 15 residues. Trimming left V 2 bases short and J 7 bases short, with 15 bases between. CDR1 and CDR2 from the germline V gene are MNHEY and SVGEGT. This receptor was taken from a woman aged 40 to 50 who had recovered from COVID-19. The sample consisted of PBMCs or T cells enriched from blood (not recorded which). The rearrangement uses TRBV6-2 or TRBV6-3 and TRBJ2-1, with D maybe TRBD2 (7 bases). CDR3 DNA: TGTGCCAGCAGTTACGTGCGGGGGCTCCTAAATGAGCAGTTCTTC. Its protein product is CASSYVRGLLNEQFF.